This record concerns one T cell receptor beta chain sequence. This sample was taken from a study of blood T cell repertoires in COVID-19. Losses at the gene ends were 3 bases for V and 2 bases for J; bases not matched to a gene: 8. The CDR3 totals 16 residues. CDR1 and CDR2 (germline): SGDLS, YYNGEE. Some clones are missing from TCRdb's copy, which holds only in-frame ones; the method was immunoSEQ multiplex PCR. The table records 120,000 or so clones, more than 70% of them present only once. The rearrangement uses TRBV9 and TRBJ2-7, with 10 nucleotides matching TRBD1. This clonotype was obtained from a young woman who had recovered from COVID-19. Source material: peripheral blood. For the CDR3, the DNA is TGTGCCAGCAGCGCGGGAACCGGGACAGGGGCCTACGAGCAGTACTTC. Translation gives CASSAGTGTGAYEQYF.